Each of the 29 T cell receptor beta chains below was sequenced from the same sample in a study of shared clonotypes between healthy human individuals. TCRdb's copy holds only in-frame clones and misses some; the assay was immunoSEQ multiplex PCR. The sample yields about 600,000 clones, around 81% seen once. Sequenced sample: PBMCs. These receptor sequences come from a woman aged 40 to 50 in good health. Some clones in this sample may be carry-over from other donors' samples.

CDR3 protein: CASSFSGIANEQFF. For the CDR3, the DNA is TGTGCCAGCAGCTTCTCAGGCATAGCCAATGAGCAGTTCTTC. The V call is TRBV7-9, the J call TRBJ2-1; D remains ambiguous. CDR1 is SEHNR and CDR2 is FQNEAQ in the germline V gene (reference sequence). CDR3 size: 14 residues. Trimming took off 3 bases at V and 6 bases at J, with 12 bases between the two ends.

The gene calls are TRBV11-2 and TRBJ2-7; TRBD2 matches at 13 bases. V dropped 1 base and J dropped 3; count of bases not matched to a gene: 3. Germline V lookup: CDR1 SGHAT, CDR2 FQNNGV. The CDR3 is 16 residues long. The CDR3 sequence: CASSLVLAGGYYEQYF. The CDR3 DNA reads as TGTGCCAGCAGCTTAGTACTAGCGGGAGGGTACTACGAGCAGTACTTC. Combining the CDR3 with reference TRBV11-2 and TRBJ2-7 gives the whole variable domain EAGVAQSPRYKIIEKRQSVAFWCNPISGHATLYWYQQILGQGPKLLIQFQNNGVVDDSQLPKDRFSAERLKGVDSTLKIQPAKLEDSAVYLCASSLVLAGGYYEQYFGPGTRLTVT.

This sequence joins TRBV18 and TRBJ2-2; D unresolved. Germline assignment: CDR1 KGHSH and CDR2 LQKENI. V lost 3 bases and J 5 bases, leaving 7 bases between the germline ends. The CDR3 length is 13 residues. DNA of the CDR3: TGTGCCAGCTCACCGACCGGAACCGGGGAGCTGTTTTTT. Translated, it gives CASSPTGTGELFF.

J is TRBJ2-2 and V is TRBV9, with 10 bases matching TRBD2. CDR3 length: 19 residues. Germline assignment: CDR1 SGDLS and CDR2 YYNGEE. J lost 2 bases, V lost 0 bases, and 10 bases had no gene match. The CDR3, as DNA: TGTGCCAGCAGCGTAGATGGGGGTAGCGGGAGGTTTAACACCGGGGAGCTGTTTTTT. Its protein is CASSVDGGSGRFNTGELFF.

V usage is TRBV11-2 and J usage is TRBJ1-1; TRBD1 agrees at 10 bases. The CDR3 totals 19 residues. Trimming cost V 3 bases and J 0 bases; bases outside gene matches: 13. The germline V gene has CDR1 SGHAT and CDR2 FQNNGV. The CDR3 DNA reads TGTGCCAGCAGCTTCCACCGTCCGGGACAGGGGTGGGTGAACACTGAAGCTTTCTTT. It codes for CASSFHRPGQGWVNTEAFF.

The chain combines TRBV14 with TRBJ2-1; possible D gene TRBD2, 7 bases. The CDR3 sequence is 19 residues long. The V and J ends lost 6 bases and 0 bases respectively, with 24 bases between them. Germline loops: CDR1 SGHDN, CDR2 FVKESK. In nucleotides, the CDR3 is TGTGCCAGCAGTCCTAAGACTAGGGGGGGATCTAGCTCCTACAATGAGCAGTTCTTC. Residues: CASSPKTRGGSSSYNEQFF.

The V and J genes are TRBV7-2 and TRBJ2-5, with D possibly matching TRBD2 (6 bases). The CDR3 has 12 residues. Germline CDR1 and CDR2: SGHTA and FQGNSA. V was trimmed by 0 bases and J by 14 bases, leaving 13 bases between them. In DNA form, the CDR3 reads TGTGCCAGCAGCTTAGCCGGGGGTTTACCTTACTTC. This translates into CASSLAGGLPYF.

Here the CDR3 reads CASSHPLGDTEAFF. CDR3 nucleotide sequence: TGTGCCAGTAGCCACCCGCTCGGTGACACTGAAGCTTTCTTT. The chain joins TRBV19 to TRBJ1-1, with D uncertain. V was clipped by 6 bases and J by 3 bases, with 14 bases between them. Germline CDR1 and CDR2: LNHDA and SQIVND (reference sequence). This CDR3 is 14 amino acids long.

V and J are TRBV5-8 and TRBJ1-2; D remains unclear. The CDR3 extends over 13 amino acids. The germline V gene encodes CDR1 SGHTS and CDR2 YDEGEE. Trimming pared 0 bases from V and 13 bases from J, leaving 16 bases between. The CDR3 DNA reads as TGTGCCAGCAGCTTGGCCTCCCGAGGGATTTCCACCTTC. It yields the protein CASSLASRGISTF.

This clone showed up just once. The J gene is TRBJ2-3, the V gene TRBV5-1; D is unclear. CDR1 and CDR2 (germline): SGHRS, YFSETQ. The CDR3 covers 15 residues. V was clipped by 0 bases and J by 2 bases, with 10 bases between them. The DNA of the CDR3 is TGCGCCAGCAGCTTGGAGAGGTGGGACACAGATACGCAGTATTTT. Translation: CASSLERWDTDTQYF.

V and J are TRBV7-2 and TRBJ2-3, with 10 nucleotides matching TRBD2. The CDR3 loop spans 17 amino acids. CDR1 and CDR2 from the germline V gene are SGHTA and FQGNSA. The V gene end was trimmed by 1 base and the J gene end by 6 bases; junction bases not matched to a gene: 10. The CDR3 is CASSLGASGSSVDTQYF. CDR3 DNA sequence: TGTGCCAGCAGCTTAGGTGCTAGCGGGAGCAGTGTGGATACGCAGTATTTT. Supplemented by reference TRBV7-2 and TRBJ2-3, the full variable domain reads GAGVSQSPSNKVTEKGKDVELRCDPISGHTALYWYRQSLGQGLEFLIYFQGNSAPDKSGLPSDRFSAERTGGSVSTLTIQRTQQEDSAVYLCASSLGASGSSVDTQYFGPGTRLTVL.

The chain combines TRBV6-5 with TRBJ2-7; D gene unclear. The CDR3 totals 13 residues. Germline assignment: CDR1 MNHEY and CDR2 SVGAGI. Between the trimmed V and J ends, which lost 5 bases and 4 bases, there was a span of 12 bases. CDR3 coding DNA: TGTGCCAGCAGTCGCGGACGGAATTACGAGCAGTACTTC. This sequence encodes CASSRGRNYEQYF.

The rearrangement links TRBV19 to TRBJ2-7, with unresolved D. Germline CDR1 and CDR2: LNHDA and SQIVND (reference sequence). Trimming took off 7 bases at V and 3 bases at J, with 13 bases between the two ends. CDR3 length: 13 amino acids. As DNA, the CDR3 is TGTGCCAGTAATATCGGGCTCCTCTACGAGCAGTACTTC. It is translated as CASNIGLLYEQYF.

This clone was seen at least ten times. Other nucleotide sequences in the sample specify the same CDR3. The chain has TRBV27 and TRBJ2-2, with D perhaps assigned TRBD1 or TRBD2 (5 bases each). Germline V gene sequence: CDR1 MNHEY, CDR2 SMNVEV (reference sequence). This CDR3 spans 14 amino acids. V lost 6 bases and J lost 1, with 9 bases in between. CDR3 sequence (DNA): TGTGCCAGCAGACTGGGACGGAACACCGGGGAGCTGTTTTTT. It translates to CASRLGRNTGELFF.

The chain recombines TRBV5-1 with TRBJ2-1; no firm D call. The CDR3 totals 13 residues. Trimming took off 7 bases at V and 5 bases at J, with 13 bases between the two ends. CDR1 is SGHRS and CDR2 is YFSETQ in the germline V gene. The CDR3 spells CASFIGSNNEQFF. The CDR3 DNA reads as TGCGCCAGCTTTATAGGGTCGAACAATGAGCAGTTCTTC.

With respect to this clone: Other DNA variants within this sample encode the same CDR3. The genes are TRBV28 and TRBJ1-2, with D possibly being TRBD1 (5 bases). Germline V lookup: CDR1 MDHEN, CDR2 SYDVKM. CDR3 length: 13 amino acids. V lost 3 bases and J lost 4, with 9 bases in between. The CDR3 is CASSFQGGYGYTF. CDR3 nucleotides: TGTGCCAGCAGTTTTCAGGGCGGCTATGGCTACACCTTC.

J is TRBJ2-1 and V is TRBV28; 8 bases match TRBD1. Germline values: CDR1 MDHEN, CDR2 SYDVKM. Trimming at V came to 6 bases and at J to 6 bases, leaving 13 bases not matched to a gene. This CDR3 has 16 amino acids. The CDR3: CASSPGDRWLSNEQFF. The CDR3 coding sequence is TGTGCCAGCAGCCCAGGGGACAGGTGGCTTAGCAATGAGCAGTTCTTC.

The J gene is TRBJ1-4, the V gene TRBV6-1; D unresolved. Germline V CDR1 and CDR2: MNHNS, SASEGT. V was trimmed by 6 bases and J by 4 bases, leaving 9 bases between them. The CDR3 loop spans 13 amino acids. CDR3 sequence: CASSEGLNEKLFF. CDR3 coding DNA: TGTGCCAGCAGCGAGGGCCTTAATGAAAAACTGTTTTTT.

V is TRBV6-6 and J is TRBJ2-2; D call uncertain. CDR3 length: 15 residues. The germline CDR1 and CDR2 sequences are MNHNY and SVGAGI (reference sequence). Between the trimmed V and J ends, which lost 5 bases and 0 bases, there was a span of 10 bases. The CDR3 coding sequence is TGTGCCAGCAGTAACCCCACACCGAACACCGGGGAGCTGTTTTTT. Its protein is CASSNPTPNTGELFF.

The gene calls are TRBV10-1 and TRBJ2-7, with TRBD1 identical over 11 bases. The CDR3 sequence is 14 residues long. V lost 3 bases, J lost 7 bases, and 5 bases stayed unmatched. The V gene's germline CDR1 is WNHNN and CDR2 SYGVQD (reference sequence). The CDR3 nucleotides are TGCGCCAGCAGTGATGGACAGGGGGCGAGAGAGCAGTACTTC. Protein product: CASSDGQGAREQYF.

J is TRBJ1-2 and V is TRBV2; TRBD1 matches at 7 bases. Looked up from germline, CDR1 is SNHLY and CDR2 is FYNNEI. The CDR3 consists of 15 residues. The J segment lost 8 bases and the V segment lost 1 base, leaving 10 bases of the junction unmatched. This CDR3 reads CASSEVGDSPGGYTF. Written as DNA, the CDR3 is TGTGCCAGCAGTGAAGTTGGGGACAGTCCGGGCGGCTACACCTTC. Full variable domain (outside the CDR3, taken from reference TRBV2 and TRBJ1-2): EPEVTQTPSHQVTQMGQEVILRCVPISNHLYFYWYRQILGQKVEFLVSFYNNEISEKSEIFDDQFSVERPDGSNFTLKIRSTKLEDSAMYFCASSEVGDSPGGYTFGSGTRLTVV.

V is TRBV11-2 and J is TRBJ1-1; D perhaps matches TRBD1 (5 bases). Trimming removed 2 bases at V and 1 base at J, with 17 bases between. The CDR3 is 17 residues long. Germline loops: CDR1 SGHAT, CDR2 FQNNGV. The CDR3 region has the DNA TGTGCCAGCAGCTTATCCGTGGGGGGACCTAAGAACACTGAAGCTTTCTTT. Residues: CASSLSVGGPKNTEAFF.

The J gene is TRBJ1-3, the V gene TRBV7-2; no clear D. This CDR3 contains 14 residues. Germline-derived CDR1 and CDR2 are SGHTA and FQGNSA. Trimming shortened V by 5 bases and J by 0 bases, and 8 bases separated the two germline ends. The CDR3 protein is CASSPDISGNTIYF. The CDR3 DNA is TGTGCCAGCAGCCCCGACATCTCTGGAAACACCATATATTTT.

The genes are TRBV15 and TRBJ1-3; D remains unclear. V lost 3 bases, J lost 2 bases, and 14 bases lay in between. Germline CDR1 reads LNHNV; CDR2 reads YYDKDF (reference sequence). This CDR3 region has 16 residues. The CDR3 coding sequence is TGTGCCACCAGCAGGGGAAAGGGTTTCGCTGGAAACACCATATATTTT. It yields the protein CATSRGKGFAGNTIYF.

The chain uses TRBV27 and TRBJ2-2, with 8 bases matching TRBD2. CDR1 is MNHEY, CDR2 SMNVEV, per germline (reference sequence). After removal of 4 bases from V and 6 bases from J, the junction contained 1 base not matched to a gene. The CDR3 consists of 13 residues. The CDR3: CASSWTSSGELFF. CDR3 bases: TGTGCCAGCAGTTGGACTAGCTCCGGGGAGCTGTTTTTT.

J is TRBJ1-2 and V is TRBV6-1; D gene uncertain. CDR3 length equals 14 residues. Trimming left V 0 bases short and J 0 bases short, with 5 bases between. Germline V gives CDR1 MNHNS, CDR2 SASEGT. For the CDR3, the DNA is TGTGCCAGCAGTGAAGCAGTGGCTAACTATGGCTACACCTTC. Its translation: CASSEAVANYGYTF.

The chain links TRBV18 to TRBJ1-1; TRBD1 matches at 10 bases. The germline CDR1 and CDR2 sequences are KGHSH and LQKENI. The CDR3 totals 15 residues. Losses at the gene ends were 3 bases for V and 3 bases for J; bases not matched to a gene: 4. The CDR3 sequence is CASSPGTGEHTEAFF. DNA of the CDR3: TGTGCCAGCTCACCCGGGACAGGGGAACACACTGAAGCTTTCTTT.

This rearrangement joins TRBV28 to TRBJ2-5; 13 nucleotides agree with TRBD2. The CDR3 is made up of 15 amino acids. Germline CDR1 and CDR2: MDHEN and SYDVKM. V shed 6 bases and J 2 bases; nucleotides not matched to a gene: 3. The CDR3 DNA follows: TGTGCCAGCAGCCTGGGACTAGCGGGACAAGAGACCCAGTACTTC. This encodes CASSLGLAGQETQYF. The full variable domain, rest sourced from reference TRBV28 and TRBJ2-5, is DVKVTQSSRYLVKRTGEKVFLECVQDMDHENMFWYRQDPGLGLRLIYFSYDVKMKEKGDIPEGYSVSREKKERFSLILESASTNQTSMYLCASSLGLAGQETQYFGPGTRLLVL.

CDR3 loop: CASSLEFRVNEQFF. The CDR3 nucleotides are TGTGCCAGCAGCTTGGAGTTTAGGGTCAATGAGCAGTTCTTC. The chain is built from TRBV5-4 and TRBJ2-1, with no clear D. The CDR3 is 14 residues long. Per germline, CDR1 SGHNT and CDR2 YYREEE (reference sequence). V was cut by 0 bases and J by 6 bases, with 10 bases left in between.